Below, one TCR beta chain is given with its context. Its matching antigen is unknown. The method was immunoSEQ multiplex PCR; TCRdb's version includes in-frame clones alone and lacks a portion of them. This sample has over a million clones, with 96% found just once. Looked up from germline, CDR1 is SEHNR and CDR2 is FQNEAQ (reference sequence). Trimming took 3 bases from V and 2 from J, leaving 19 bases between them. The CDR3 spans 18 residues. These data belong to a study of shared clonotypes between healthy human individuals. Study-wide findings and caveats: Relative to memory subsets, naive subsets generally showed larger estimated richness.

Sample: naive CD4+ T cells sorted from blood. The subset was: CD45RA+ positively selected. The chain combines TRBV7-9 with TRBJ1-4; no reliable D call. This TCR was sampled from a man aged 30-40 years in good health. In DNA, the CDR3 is TGTGCCAGCAGCTTGTTGGAGACTGTTACTTTTACTAATGAAAAACTGTTTTTT. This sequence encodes CASSLLETVTFTNEKLFF.